This entry is about one T cell receptor beta chain. The target antigen is unknown. V was clipped by 9 bases and J by 3 bases, with 12 bases between them. This CDR3 has 13 amino acids. This record comes from a study of identical twins. Whole-study results and caveats: Clonotypes of the beta chain that were abundant in cord blood carried fewer insertions (memory repertoires showed none).

Unique molecular identifiers were present on the cDNA, which also gained a universal primer site by template switching. TCRdb called the 5' RACE reads again in MiXCR, with one record for every CDR3 protein. The sample consists of about 200,000 distinct CDR3 sequences, 6% to 9% of them appearing once. The sample was also reused in another study, on yellow fever vaccine responses in identical twins.

What was sequenced was memory (CD45RO+) T cells sorted from blood. The sequence derives from a woman younger than 35 in good health. The rearrangement joins TRBV12-3 or TRBV12-4 to TRBJ1-5, with D maybe TRBD1 (5 bases). CDR3 protein: CASKAGLNQPQHF. CDR3 in DNA: TGTGCCAGTAAAGCGGGACTCAATCAGCCCCAGCATTTT.